This TCR beta chain emerged from a study of T cell responses to AZD1222 COVID-19 vaccine. CDR3 size: 14 residues. Germline V gene sequence: CDR1 SGHRS, CDR2 YFSETQ. V lost 3 bases and J 1 base, leaving 10 bases between the germline ends. This clone was counted once. TCRdb's copy holds only in-frame clones and misses some; the assay was immunoSEQ multiplex PCR. The data show about 110,000 clones, around 86% seen once. The chain carries TRBV5-1 and TRBJ1-1; the D is unclear. This receptor was identified in an adult in good health. Sample: peripheral blood, taken on day 0 of AZD1222 vaccination. CDR3 loop: CASSYGSANTEAFF. CDR3 coding DNA: TGCGCCAGCAGCTACGGGTCTGCGAACACTGAAGCTTTCTTT. The whole variable domain, remainder taken from reference TRBV5-1 and TRBJ1-1, is KAGVTQTPRYLIKTRGQQVTLSCSPISGHRSVSWYQQTPGQGLQFLFEYFSETQRNKGNFPGRFSGRQFSNSRSEMNVSTLELGDSALYLCASSYGSANTEAFFGQGTRLTVV.